Detailed here is one T cell receptor beta chain. V gave up 6 bases and J gave up 0 bases, with 15 bases separating them. Germline V lookup: CDR1 LNHDA, CDR2 SQIVND (reference sequence). This CDR3 is built from 16 residues. This specimen comes from a study of chemoradiotherapy in HPV16-positive cancers. Using immunoSEQ multiplex PCR, the repertoire was profiled, and TCRdb retains in-frame clones only, with some absent. The data contain fewer than 25,000 clones, roughly 90% of them singletons. This TCR derives from a human donor with HPV-associated anogenital cancer. This sample comprised blood, obtained from a patient who underwent chemoradiotherapy. The chain combines TRBV19 with TRBJ2-1; D might be TRBD2 (6 bases). The CDR3 region is CASRGGEISSYNEQFF. The DNA for the CDR3 is TGTGCCAGTAGGGGGGGAGAAATCAGCTCCTACAATGAGCAGTTCTTC.